This T cell receptor beta chain derives from a study of cytomegalovirus exposure and HLA in healthy donors. Overall study: Approximately 190 million T cells yielded approximately 100 million unique TCR beta sequences, as an earlier analysis found.

Healthy bone marrow donors made up the donors. With 60 Vbeta and 13 Jbeta primers, the PCR was carried out. Method: immunoSEQ multiplex PCR; TCRdb's copy keeps in-frame clones and lacks some. The top ten hold about 1.8% of the sample, which has around 120,000 clones, around 82% seen once. Whole-study findings and limits: Most subjects' HLA-A and HLA-B alleles were reportedly predicted from TCR beta sequences. According to reports, the classifier identified cytomegalovirus status with high specificity and sensitivity.

As regards this clone: No antigen is known for it.

Germline-derived CDR1 and CDR2 are SNHLY and FYNNEI. This CDR3 spans 15 amino acids. V lost 7 bases and J 0 bases, leaving 15 bases between the germline ends. The sample consisted of PBMCs. The V call is TRBV2, the J call TRBJ2-5; perhaps TRBD1 as D (6 bases). This TCR was recovered from a boy aged 10-17 years in good health and CMV-seronegative. The CDR3 is CASTPRRTDQETQYF. CDR3 coding DNA: TGTGCCAGCACCCCAAGGAGGACAGACCAAGAGACCCAGTACTTC.